This TCR beta chain was found in a study of shared clonotypes between healthy human individuals. Study outcomes and limitations: Among non-shared clonotypes, generation probabilities were lower than among those shared by all four donors. The sampled material consisted only of blood, and tissue repertoires are likely to differ.

Trimming removed 0 bases from V and 8 bases from J, with 19 bases in between. The CDR3 spans 16 residues. Per germline, CDR1 LNHNV and CDR2 YYDKDF (reference sequence). Details on this clone: Antigen specificity is unknown.

Cells designated naive CD8 were CD45RO-negative and were positively selected for CCR7, with terminally differentiated effector memory CD45RA+ cells excluded. A deep-level run was used for the assay. Libraries were prepared by immunoSEQ multiplex PCR; TCRdb keeps only in-frame clonotypes and omits some of them. The data show 2 million or so clones, about 94% seen once. Sequenced input: naive CD8+ T cells sorted from blood. The origin of this receptor is a man aged 18 to 29 in good health. The chain is built from TRBV15 and TRBJ1-2; D is possibly TRBD1 (6 bases). CDR3 sequence reads: CATSRDLGGQIRGYTF. In nucleotides, the CDR3 is TGTGCCACCAGCAGAGACCTCGGTGGACAGATCAGGGGCTACACCTTC.